Here is one TCR beta chain with its context. This clonotype came up a few times. What antigen it recognizes has not been identified. No quality values exist for individual bases; no much larger clone is one base distant. The sample belongs to a study of human T cells and chemical hapten exposure (dated by TCRdb to the early 2020s). Turning to the overall study: For sensitization, 2% DPC in acetone was applied to a 2 cm by 2 cm area of upper inner arm skin. Weekly therapeutic DPC doses were additionally applied to the scalp of patients throughout the roughly 22-week study period. Patch testing was done on the upper back using Finn chambers containing 0.01% DPC, and results were scored after 6 days according to International Contact Dermatitis Research Group standards. The patient cohort, mostly female, included alopecia areata with under or over 50% scalp involvement, alopecia totalis and alopecia universalis. Libraries were pooled for sequencing, and variation in per-sample TCR yields was attributed mainly to small differences in library volumes within the pool. Peripheral blood TCR repertoire changes were tracked in vivo in alopecia patients during primary and secondary sensitization to the hapten diphenylcyclopropenone (DPC). Blood was sampled from patients pre-sensitization (week 0) and at 2, 6 and about 24 weeks after DPC sensitization. About 28 alopecia patients gave blood for TCR sequencing at one to four time points (pre-sensitization, 2, 6 and 24 weeks).

Overall study results and their limits: DPC sensitization did not change how many TCRs were above 1 in 1000 frequency, and no evidence was found of alterations in global repertoire structure. After repeated subsampling, changes were observed in the strength of the expansion versus patch-test correlation and in the threshold at which the correlation became significant. Expanded TCRs formed significantly more large CDR3 similarity clusters than pre-sensitization or healthy control sets, consistent with antigen-driven responses. Patch test score was positively correlated with the number of PT1 expanded TCRs, with significance at thresholds 8, 16 and 32 but not at 4. All patients had alopecia, a presumed autoimmune disease, so their immune response might differ from that of healthy individuals.

There are 13 amino acids in the CDR3, from cysteine to phenylalanine inclusive. The only DNA kept is the CDR3, 39 bases in frame from the first base. Between the V and J ends, shortened by 4 bases and 1 base respectively, the junction contains 8 bases. According to the germline V gene, CDR1 reads SGHRS and CDR2 reads YFSETQ. Library creation used RACE. The data were produced on a NextSeq 500. During library preparation, unique molecular identifiers were attached to individual cDNA molecules so that TCRs could be counted in a quantitative, reproducible way. From each blood RNA sample, both TCR alpha and TCR beta chains were sequenced. The study's own analysis went as follows. A median of around 100,000 TCRs per sample was observed, with a range of about 23,224 to 750,000. The Decombinator software suite was used to annotate V, J and CDR3 in the TCR reads. To make PS versus PT1 abundance plots, every sample was subsampled to the same number of TCRs (28,000). TCRs were defined as expanded if absent before sensitization and observed at least eight times at the 2-week time point. The public reads were quality trimmed at Q25 with fastp and then assembled into clones with MiXCR by TCRdb, keeping productive beta chains. Entries are consolidated by CDR3 protein sequence, retaining the most common genes and DNA. TCRdb's processing, not the study's, gives the V and J calls here. Across this sample there are some 84,000 distinct CDR3 sequences, with 10% to 14% seen only once. Over 3.5% of the sample is taken by the ten largest.

In light of the paper, this sample's time point label describes: patch test 3, about 24 weeks after DPC sensitization. The label giving this sample's treatment or condition can be read as: therapeutic diphenylcyclopropenone sensitization with weekly scalp DPC. At each patch-test visit, blood was drawn before the patch test was applied. Patients were considered eligible if aged 18 to 70, diagnosed with alopecia and deemed suitable for DPC therapy, and patients were excluded if pregnant. Unfractionated whole blood was collected in Tempus Blood RNA tubes, and total RNA was extracted from that blood. The chain is made from TRBV5-1 and TRBJ2-5, with no reliable assignment of the D segment. Sequenced here: whole blood, sampled in connection with sensitization to the hapten diphenylcyclopropenone (DPC). This clonotype was sampled from a woman aged 45-59 years with alopecia areata. Some clones in this sample may be carry-over from other donors' samples. The DNA reads as follows: TGCGCCAGCAGCGCCGTATTCCAAGAGACCCAGTACTTC. This sequence encodes CASSAVFQETQYF.